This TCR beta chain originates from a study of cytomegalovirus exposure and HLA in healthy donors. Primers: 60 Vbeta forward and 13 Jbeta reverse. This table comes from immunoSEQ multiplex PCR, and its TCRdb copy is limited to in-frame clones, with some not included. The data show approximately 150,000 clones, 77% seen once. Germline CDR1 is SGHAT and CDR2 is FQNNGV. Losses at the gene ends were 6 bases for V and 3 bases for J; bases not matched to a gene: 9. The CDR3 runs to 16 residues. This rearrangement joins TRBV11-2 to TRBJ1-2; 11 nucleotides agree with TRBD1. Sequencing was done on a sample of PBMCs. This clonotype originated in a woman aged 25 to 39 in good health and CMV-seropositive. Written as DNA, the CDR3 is TGTGCCAGCAGTCCACTCCGGGACAGGGGGGACTATGGCTACACCTTC. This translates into CASSPLRDRGDYGYTF.